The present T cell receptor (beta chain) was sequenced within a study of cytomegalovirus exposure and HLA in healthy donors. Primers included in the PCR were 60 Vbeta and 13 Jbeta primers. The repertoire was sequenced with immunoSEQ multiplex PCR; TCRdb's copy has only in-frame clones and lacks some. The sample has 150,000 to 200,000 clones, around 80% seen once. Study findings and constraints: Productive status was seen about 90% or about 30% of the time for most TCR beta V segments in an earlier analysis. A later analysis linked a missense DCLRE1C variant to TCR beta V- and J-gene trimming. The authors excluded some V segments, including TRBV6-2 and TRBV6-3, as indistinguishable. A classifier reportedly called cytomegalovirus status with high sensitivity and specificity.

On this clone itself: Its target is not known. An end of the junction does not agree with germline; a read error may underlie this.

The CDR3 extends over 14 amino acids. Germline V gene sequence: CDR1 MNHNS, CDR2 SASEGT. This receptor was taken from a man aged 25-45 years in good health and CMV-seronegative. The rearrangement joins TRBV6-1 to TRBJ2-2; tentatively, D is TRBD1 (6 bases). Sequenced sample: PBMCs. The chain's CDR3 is CASSFQGNAGELFF. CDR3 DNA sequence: TGTGCCAGCAGTTTCCAGGGGAACGCCGGGGAGCTGTTTTTT.